This T cell receptor beta chain stems from a study of T cells after posttransplantation cyclophosphamide. Repertoires were generated with immunoSEQ multiplex PCR, while TCRdb's copy carries only in-frame clones and drops some. The sample contains over 35,000 clones, none occurring once; 2% to 3% lies in the top ten. This clone showed up many times. The V gene's germline CDR1 is SGDLS and CDR2 YYNGEE. This CDR3 spans 14 amino acids. V was clipped by 0 bases and J by 5 bases, with 11 bases between them. Source material: PBMCs. The receptor's source is a man in his forties or fifties in good health, CMV-negative, and a related stem cell transplant donor. This chain uses TRBV9 with TRBJ2-5; no reliable D call. CDR3 DNA sequence: TGTGCCAGCAGCGTAGGAGCACCCCCGGAGACCCAGTACTTC. Translating it yields CASSVGAPPETQYF.